Shown below are 8 T cell receptor beta chains from a single sample sequenced in a study of blood T cell repertoires in COVID-19. Sequencing was performed with immunoSEQ multiplex PCR; in TCRdb, only in-frame clones are kept and a portion is missing. The sample records approximately 150,000 clones, approximately 90% being singletons. Sequenced material: peripheral blood. The receptors here all came from a woman aged 60 to 75 with active or convalescent COVID-19.

The chain carries TRBV10-3 and TRBJ2-7; D might be TRBD2 (7 bases). This CDR3 contains 12 residues. With 8 bases removed from V and 2 bases from J, the gap between germline ends came to 10 bases. Germline V gene data show CDR1 as ENHRY and CDR2 as SYGVKD. This chain's CDR3 is CAIGGAPYEQYF. CDR3 sequence (DNA): TGTGCCATCGGGGGGGCCCCCTACGAGCAGTACTTC.

V gene TRBV6-6 combines with J gene TRBJ2-5; possibly TRBD1 for D (5 bases). From germline, CDR1 is MNHNY and CDR2 SVGAGI (reference sequence). CDR3 length equals 11 residues. Trimming pared 2 bases from V and 13 bases from J, leaving 11 bases between. CDR3 nucleotides: TGTGCCAGCAGTTACAGGACAAACCTGTACTTC. Encoded protein: CASSYRTNLYF.

In this sample, this clone turned up once. The chain combines TRBV18 with TRBJ2-6, with 9 nucleotides matching TRBD1. Germline V gene sequence: CDR1 KGHSH, CDR2 LQKENI. The CDR3 totals 19 residues. The trim removed 3 bases at V and 3 bases at J, leaving 12 bases unmatched. CDR3 DNA: TGTGCCAGCTCACCGTTCCCGGGACAGGGCTACGGTGGGGCCAACGTCCTGACTTTC. Encoded protein: CASSPFPGQGYGGANVLTF.

The chain combines TRBV3-1 (or the pseudogene TRBV3-2) with TRBJ2-2; D not resolved. Per germline, CDR1 LGHDT and CDR2 YNNKEL (reference sequence). Trimming stripped 3 bases from V and 4 bases from J, with 3 bases between. The CDR3 consists of 12 residues. DNA for the CDR3: TGTGCCAGCAGCCACCGCACCGGGGAGCTGTTTTTT. The encoded protein is CASSHRTGELFF.

This chain connects TRBV7-9 to TRBJ2-1; 7 nucleotides agree with TRBD1. Germline-derived CDR1 and CDR2 are SEHNR and FQNEAQ (reference sequence). Trimming cost V 5 bases and J 5 bases; bases outside gene matches: 15. The CDR3 consists of 17 residues. The CDR3 DNA follows: TGTGCCAGCAGCGCACCTCCGGGACAGCAAACCAACAATGAGCAGTTCTTC. Amino acids: CASSAPPGQQTNNEQFF.

CDR3 DNA: TGTGCCAGTTCTAACCCAAGGGCCCGTTGGAGGGGAGGCAATCAGCCCCAGCATTTT. As protein: CASSNPRARWRGGNQPQHF. The rearrangement uses TRBV19 and TRBJ1-5, with D perhaps matching TRBD1 (5 bases). Looked up from germline, CDR1 is LNHDA and CDR2 is SQIVND (reference sequence). The CDR3 is made up of 19 amino acids. Trimming took 8 bases from V and 2 from J, leaving 28 bases between them.

V and J are TRBV5-6 and TRBJ2-5, with a tentative D call TRBD2 (6 bases). CDR1 is SGHDT and CDR2 is YYEEEE in the germline V gene. Trimming stripped 4 bases from V and 4 bases from J, with 14 bases between. The CDR3 is 14 amino acids. This CDR3 reads CASSTGGQRETQYF. CDR3 bases: TGTGCCAGCAGCACCGGGGGTCAGAGAGAGACCCAGTACTTC.

The rearrangement links TRBV3-1 (or the pseudogene TRBV3-2) to TRBJ1-3, with 8 bases identical to TRBD1. Germline CDR1 and CDR2: LGHDT and YNNKEL (reference sequence). V shed 1 base and J 2 bases; nucleotides not matched to a gene: 4. The CDR3 contains 16 residues. Written as DNA, the CDR3 is TGTGCCAGCAGCCAAGTGCTGACAGGGGCTGGAAACACCATATATTTT. Its protein is CASSQVLTGAGNTIYF.